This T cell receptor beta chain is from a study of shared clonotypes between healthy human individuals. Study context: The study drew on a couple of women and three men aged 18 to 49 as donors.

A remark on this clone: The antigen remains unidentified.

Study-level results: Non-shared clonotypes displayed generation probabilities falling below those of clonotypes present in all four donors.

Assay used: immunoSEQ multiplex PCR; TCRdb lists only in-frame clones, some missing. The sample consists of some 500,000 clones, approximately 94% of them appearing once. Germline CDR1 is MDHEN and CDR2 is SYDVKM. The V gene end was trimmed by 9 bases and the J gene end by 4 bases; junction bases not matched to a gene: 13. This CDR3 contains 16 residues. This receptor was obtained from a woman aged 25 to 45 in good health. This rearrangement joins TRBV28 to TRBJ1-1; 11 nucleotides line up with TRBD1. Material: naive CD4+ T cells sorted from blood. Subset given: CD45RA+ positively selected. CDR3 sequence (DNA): TGTGCCAGTGGGAGTCCCGGGACAGGGGGAGGCACTGAAGCTTTCTTT. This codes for CASGSPGTGGGTEAFF.